This T cell receptor beta chain is drawn from a study of blood T cell repertoires in COVID-19. On the study more broadly: The origin of the acute and convalescent COVID-19 samples was the United States, Italy and Spain. T cells, B-cell-depleted T cells, or PBMCs supplied cDNA or gDNA.

The germline V and J ends were trimmed by 3 bases and 1 base, with 6 bases remaining between them. The CDR3 is 13 amino acids. Germline loops: CDR1 MNHNS, CDR2 SASEGT. Per the study methods: Nucleated cell number was recorded as an estimate derived from reference gene primer amplification. Generated by immunoSEQ multiplex PCR, the TCRdb table keeps only in-frame clones and is missing some. V, J and clone size derive from that table, while D and trimming were established from the DNA sequence. The data show approximately 53,000 clones, 70% to 90% seen once. The clonotype was recovered from a human donor in a cohort sampled during active COVID-19. The gene calls are TRBV6-1 and TRBJ1-2; no clear D gene. The sequenced sample consisted of peripheral blood. Here the CDR3 reads CASSESLNYGYTF. CDR3 nucleotides: TGTGCCAGCAGTGAGTCTCTTAACTATGGCTACACCTTC.